Sequencing of this T cell receptor (beta chain) was carried out in a study of blood T cell repertoires in COVID-19. TCRdb's table, derived via immunoSEQ multiplex PCR, lists solely in-frame clones and lacks some. The table includes 130,000 to 150,000 clones, roughly 90% detected once. This CDR3 region has 15 residues. The J segment lost 4 bases and the V segment lost 3 bases, leaving 5 bases of the junction unmatched. Germline-derived CDR1 and CDR2 are MNHEY and SMNVEV (reference sequence). This sequence joins TRBV27 and TRBJ1-2; 10 bases are shared with TRBD1. Sample: PBMCs or T cells enriched from blood (not recorded which). The origin of this receptor is a woman aged 30 to 39 with acute COVID-19. CDR3 amino acids: CASSFRTGGGYGYTF. Here the CDR3 DNA reads TGTGCCAGCAGTTTTCGGACAGGGGGGGGCTATGGCTACACCTTC.